This T cell receptor beta chain was recovered during a study of cytomegalovirus exposure and HLA in healthy donors. Findings and caveats of the study: An apparent linkage of common viral pathogens to several of the most significant clusters emerged in a later analysis. Overall, approximately 150 TCR beta chains were annotated as cytomegalovirus-associated.

Notes on this clone: The antigen remains unidentified.

Primers for the PCR totalled 60 Vbeta and 13 Jbeta. Sequenced by immunoSEQ multiplex PCR; TCRdb stores in-frame clones only, minus some. The sample records 85,000 to 130,000 clones, approximately 80% being singletons. This receptor was taken from a female donor in good health and CMV-seropositive. The sample taken for sequencing was PBMCs.

The CDR3 here is CASSENPDRREQFF. The CDR3 DNA sequence: TGTGCCAGCAGTGAAAACCCGGACAGGAGGGAGCAGTTCTTC. The V call is TRBV2, the J call TRBJ2-1, with 7 positions matching TRBD1. Trimming took 2 bases from V and 10 from J; bases not matched to a gene: 8. CDR3 length equals 14 residues. Germline CDR1 SNHLY, CDR2 FYNNEI.